These 3 T cell receptor beta chains originate from one sample sequenced in a study of blood T cells in healthy people across ages. The use of a sample-barcoded 5' primer and a J-beta primer mix characterized a second PCR of roughly 7 to 11 cycles. TCRdb analysed the 5' RACE reads with MiXCR anew, one entry per CDR3 protein. Altogether 1.4 million to 1.5 million distinct CDR3 sequences are present, 42% being singletons, with the ten largest covering roughly 8.2%. The sequenced material came from blood. These receptors were obtained from a woman aged 18-35 years in good health.

The chain carries TRBV12-3 or TRBV12-4 and TRBJ2-2; D ambiguous. The CDR3 loop spans 17 amino acids. V gave up 3 bases and J gave up 0 bases, with 14 bases separating them. CDR3 in DNA: TGTGCCAGCAGTTTGTCCGGCCTAGGCCCGAACACCGGGGAGCTGTTTTTT. Residues: CASSLSGLGPNTGELFF.

The table lists this clonotype with a few counts. The chain uses TRBV20-1 and TRBJ2-5, with 9 positions matching TRBD2. The J call may be mistaken, given a closer DNA end match to TRBJ2-7. The CDR3 has 14 residues. CDR1 is DFQATT and CDR2 is SNEGSKA in the germline V gene (reference sequence). The CDR3 DNA is TGCAGTGCTCAGACTAGCGGAGCCGGCTACGAGCAGTACTTC. Encoded protein: CSAQTSGAGYEQYF.

This chain links TRBV4-1 with TRBJ2-1; TRBD1 agrees at 10 bases. The last part of the DNA fits TRBJ2-7 better; the J call may be wrong. This CDR3 comprises 17 residues. The germline CDR1 and CDR2 sequences are MGHRA and YSYEKL. CDR3 in DNA: TGCGCCAGCAGCCCAGGGGCGGGACAGGGGCGTGACAATGAGCAGTACTTC. This gives the protein CASSPGAGQGRDNEQYF.